Following are 12 T cell receptor beta chains from one sample sequenced in a study of CD8 T cells in Susac syndrome. Random hexamers served to reverse transcribe about 0.5 to 1 ug RNA. TCRdb re-analysed the immunoSEQ multiplex PCR reads in MiXCR, keeping a single row per CDR3 protein. The sample has under 150,000 distinct CDR3 sequences; 65% to 90% are singletons. The sequenced sample was CD8+ T cells from PBMCs. The receptors derive from a human donor with multiple sclerosis.

The V and J genes are TRBV29-1 and TRBJ1-2; possible D gene TRBD1, 5 bases. The CDR3 has 13 residues. Germline V CDR1 and CDR2: SQVTM, ANQGSEA. V was pared by 2 bases and J by 8 bases, with 15 bases between. This CDR3 reads CSVETRGSEGYTF. The CDR3 DNA reads as TGCAGCGTTGAAACTCGGGGGAGTGAGGGCTACACCTTC.

This chain joins TRBV29-1 and TRBJ2-5; D unresolved. The V gene lost 4 bases and the J gene lost 5 bases, with 5 bases spanning the gap. CDR1 and CDR2 (germline): SQVTM, ANQGSEA. CDR3 size: 10 residues. CDR3 region: CSVVEETQYF. The CDR3 nucleotides read TGCAGCGTTGTTGAGGAGACCCAGTACTTC.

The chain combines TRBV12-3 or TRBV12-4 with TRBJ2-2, with D unresolved. CDR3 length: 13 residues. The V and J ends lost 7 bases and 2 bases respectively, with 8 bases between them. For the CDR3, the DNA is TGTGCCAGCATCCACGAAAACACCGGGGAGCTGTTTTTT. Translated: CASIHENTGELFF.

The chain is built from TRBV4-1 and TRBJ2-6, with D unclear. Germline V lookup: CDR1 MGHRA, CDR2 YSYEKL. Between the trimmed V and J ends, which lost 4 bases and 0 bases, there was a span of 13 bases. CDR3 length: 17 residues. This CDR3 is CASSPILQSSGANVLTF. The DNA for the CDR3 is TGCGCCAGCAGCCCCATCTTACAAAGCTCTGGGGCCAACGTCCTGACTTTC.

The gene calls are TRBV20-1 and TRBJ2-7; D might be TRBD1 (5 bases). The CDR3 has 13 residues. V lost 2 bases to trimming and J lost 2 bases, with 10 bases between them. Per the germline V gene, CDR1 is DFQATT and CDR2 is SNEGSKA (reference sequence). The DNA for the CDR3 is TGCAGTGCTAGAAAGACAGACACCTACGAGCAGTACTTC. This sequence encodes CSARKTDTYEQYF.

This chain joins TRBV4-1 and TRBJ1-4, with 9 bases identical to TRBD1. The CDR3 totals 13 residues. Trimming took 6 bases from V and 7 from J; bases not matched to a gene: 3. CDR1 is MGHRA and CDR2 is YSYEKL in the germline V gene. CDR3 nucleotide sequence: TGCGCCAGCAGACGACAGGGGGGTGAAAAACTGTTTTTT. Protein product: CASRRQGGEKLFF.

This chain's CDR3 is CASSLSQGPNQPQHF. DNA of the CDR3: TGTGCCAGCAGTTTAAGCCAGGGTCCCAATCAGCCCCAGCATTTT. The rearrangement links TRBV28 to TRBJ1-5; D may be TRBD1 (5 bases). CDR1 and CDR2 from the germline V gene are MDHEN and SYDVKM. This CDR3 has 15 residues. V lost 2 bases and J 3 bases, leaving 11 bases between the germline ends.

The chain uses TRBV20-1 and TRBJ2-1; the match to TRBD2 covers 9 bases. Germline-derived CDR1 and CDR2 are DFQATT and SNEGSKA (reference sequence). CDR3 length equals 14 residues. J lost 9 bases, V lost 0 bases, and 6 bases had no gene match. CDR3 sequence reads: CSARDGIAGAEQFF. The CDR3 DNA follows: TGCAGTGCTAGAGATGGGATAGCGGGAGCTGAGCAGTTCTTC.

The chain links TRBV30 to TRBJ2-7; 8 nucleotides agree with TRBD1. CDR3 length equals 14 residues. J lost 1 base, V lost 0 bases, and 2 bases had no gene match. The V gene's germline CDR1 is GTSNPN and CDR2 SVGIG (reference sequence). CDR3 bases: TGTGCCTGGAGTGTTGGACAGGGATCCTACGAGCAGTACTTC. This encodes CAWSVGQGSYEQYF.

This clonotype came up once. The gene calls are TRBV19 and TRBJ2-7; TRBD1 matches 10 bases. From germline, CDR1 is LNHDA and CDR2 SQIVND (reference sequence). V lost 5 bases and J lost 2; bases outside the gene matches: 3. This CDR3 spans 14 amino acids. CDR3 sequence reads: CASSWGQGTYEQYF. As DNA, the CDR3 is TGTGCCAGTAGTTGGGGACAGGGGACCTACGAGCAGTACTTC.

The chain carries TRBV5-4 and TRBJ2-3, with D possibly being TRBD1 or TRBD2 (6 bases each). Germline loops: CDR1 SGHNT, CDR2 YYREEE (reference sequence). This CDR3 comprises 15 residues. V dropped 0 bases and J dropped 4 bases, with 12 bases sitting between them. The CDR3 DNA is TGTGCCAGCAGCTTGGTGGGGGGCGCGGCAGATACGCAGTATTTT. Its translation: CASSLVGGAADTQYF.

This chain joins TRBV5-6 and TRBJ2-3; 8 bases fit TRBD2. The CDR3 spans 15 residues. The ends lost 2 bases at V and 2 bases at J; junction bases unmatched: 4. Germline assignment: CDR1 SGHDT and CDR2 YYEEEE. The CDR3 nucleotides are TGTGCCAGCAGCTTAGCGGGGGACATCACAGATACGCAGTATTTT. Protein sequence: CASSLAGDITDTQYF.